Shown below are 18 T cell receptor beta chains from a single sample sequenced in a study of cytomegalovirus exposure and HLA in healthy donors. Clones were read by immunoSEQ multiplex PCR, and TCRdb kept only the in-frame ones, dropping some. The sample lists about 97,000 clones; over 85% were seen once. Sequencing used PBMCs. The receptors shown here come from a woman aged 18-29 years in good health and CMV-seronegative.

The CDR3 DNA follows: TGCGCCAGCAGCCAAGATTTGGGCAGCAGCATGAACACTGAAGCTTTCTTT. This encodes CASSQDLGSSMNTEAFF. The genes are TRBV4-3 and TRBJ1-1; D unresolved. The CDR3 runs to 17 residues. Trimming shortened V by 0 bases and J by 0 bases, and 14 bases separated the two germline ends. Germline V CDR1 and CDR2: LGHNA, YSLEER.

This chain links TRBV27 with TRBJ2-1, with TRBD2 as a possible D gene (5 bases). Germline CDR1 is MNHEY and CDR2 is SMNVEV (reference sequence). The CDR3 sequence is 15 residues long. V shed 7 bases and J shed 0 bases, with 13 bases lying between them. CDR3 DNA: TGTGCCAGCAACCCTGGACTTAGCTCCTACAATGAGCAGTTCTTC. This codes for CASNPGLSSYNEQFF.

This chain joins TRBV13 and TRBJ2-2; possibly TRBD2 for D (6 bases). The CDR3 is 13 amino acids. With 5 bases removed from V and 3 bases from J, the gap between germline ends came to 7 bases. Per germline, CDR1 PRHDT and CDR2 FYEKMQ (reference sequence). In DNA, the CDR3 is TGTGCCAGCAGCCCTAGCGACACCGGGGAGCTGTTTTTT. It is translated as CASSPSDTGELFF.

The rearrangement links TRBV5-6 to TRBJ2-5, with 9 bases lining up with TRBD2. V gave up 2 bases and J gave up 1 base; unmatched junction bases: 0. CDR1 SGHDT and CDR2 YYEEEE come from the germline V gene. CDR3 length equals 14 residues. This CDR3 is CASSLLAGQETQYF. CDR3 nucleotides: TGTGCCAGCAGCTTACTAGCGGGCCAAGAGACCCAGTACTTC.

J is TRBJ2-3 and V is TRBV18, with D possibly TRBD2 on 5 matching bases. The CDR3 extends over 17 amino acids. Trimming removed 2 bases from V and 4 bases from J, with 19 bases in between. Germline-derived CDR1 and CDR2 are KGHSH and LQKENI. The CDR3 DNA reads as TGTGCCAGCTCACCAGCGTTCGCGAGGGCCGACGCAGATACGCAGTATTTT. Translated: CASSPAFARADADTQYF.

This clone was seen once. The CDR3 DNA sequence: TGTGCCAGCAGCGGGGCGGGGGGCCCTTATAATGAGCAGTTCTTC. Amino acid sequence: CASSGAGGPYNEQFF. J is TRBJ2-1 and V is TRBV27; 8 bases match TRBD2. CDR1 and CDR2 from the germline V gene are MNHEY and SMNVEV (reference sequence). V was clipped by 6 bases and J by 7 bases; unmatched bases: 11. The CDR3 length is 15 residues.

V is TRBV15 and J is TRBJ2-7; no clear D gene. Germline V gene sequence: CDR1 LNHNV, CDR2 YYDKDF (reference sequence). The CDR3 runs to 17 residues. Trimming shortened V by 3 bases and J by 0 bases, and 18 bases separated the two germline ends. CDR3 in amino acids: CATSSPATGSDSYEQYF. CDR3 in DNA: TGTGCCACCAGCAGCCCCGCTACCGGCAGCGACTCCTACGAGCAGTACTTC.

The chain is built from TRBV19 and TRBJ1-6; weak D call: TRBD1 (6 bases). V lost 5 bases, J lost 0 bases, and 14 bases lay in between. CDR1 is LNHDA, CDR2 SQIVND, per germline (reference sequence). This CDR3 comprises 17 residues. The CDR3 is CASSSPGASSYNSPLHF. CDR3 coding DNA: TGTGCCAGTAGTTCCCCAGGGGCGAGCTCCTATAATTCACCCCTCCACTTT.

Details on this clone: Other DNA sequences of this sample code for an identical CDR3. This chain uses TRBV5-1 with TRBJ2-1; 8 nucleotides line up with TRBD2. Germline V gene lookup returns CDR1 SGHRS and CDR2 YFSETQ. The CDR3 runs to 15 residues. V shed 1 base, J shed 7 bases, and the junction held 7 bases outside the gene matches. DNA for the CDR3: TGCGCCAGCAGCTTGTATCCAGCGGGGGCAAATGAGCAGTTCTTC. Its protein is CASSLYPAGANEQFF. The entire variable domain, with the rest obtained from reference TRBV5-1 and TRBJ2-1, is as follows: KAGVTQTPRYLIKTRGQQVTLSCSPISGHRSVSWYQQTPGQGLQFLFEYFSETQRNKGNFPGRFSGRQFSNSRSEMNVSTLELGDSALYLCASSLYPAGANEQFFGPGTRLTVL.

The rearrangement uses TRBV18 and TRBJ2-1; 8 nucleotides match TRBD2. The V gene's germline CDR1 is KGHSH and CDR2 LQKENI. This CDR3 contains 16 residues. Trimming cost V 5 bases and J 6 bases; bases outside gene matches: 12. The DNA of the CDR3 is TGTGCCAGCTCAATTGCCCCCGGGGGGGCCGGCAATGAGCAGTTCTTC. Amino acid sequence: CASSIAPGGAGNEQFF.

The chain carries TRBV7-8 and TRBJ2-7; possible D gene TRBD2, 6 bases. Trimming pared 5 bases from V and 5 bases from J, leaving 19 bases between. The CDR3 length is 15 residues. Germline V lookup: CDR1 SGHVS, CDR2 FQNEAQ. CDR3 in DNA: TGTGCCAGCAGCAATCCCTCGACGGGAGACAACGAGCAGTACTTC. This encodes CASSNPSTGDNEQYF.

The CDR3 sequence: CASSSYSVTGELFF. CDR3 in DNA: TGTGCCAGCAGTTCCTACTCCGTCACCGGGGAGCTGTTTTTT. The chain combines TRBV27 with TRBJ2-2, with no clear D. There are 14 residues in the CDR3. The ends were cut back, 4 bases at V and 4 bases at J, with 10 bases in the middle. Germline CDR1 and CDR2: MNHEY and SMNVEV (reference sequence).

The rearrangement joins TRBV7-9 to TRBJ2-5; 7 bases are shared with TRBD1. V lost 1 base to trimming and J lost 4 bases; unmatched junction nucleotides: 6. In germline, CDR1 is SEHNR, CDR2 FQNEAQ (reference sequence). CDR3 length equals 15 residues. CDR3 DNA: TGTGCCAGCAGCTTAGAGGGGACAGAAGTAGAGACCCAGTACTTC. Translation: CASSLEGTEVETQYF.

The count of this clone is one. CDR3 sequence reads: CASRKELDGYTF. CDR3 nucleotide sequence: TGTGCCAGCCGGAAGGAGTTGGATGGCTACACCTTC. This sequence joins TRBV19 and TRBJ1-2; D call uncertain. CDR3 size: 12 residues. The germline V gene encodes CDR1 LNHDA and CDR2 SQIVND (reference sequence). Trimming pared 9 bases from V and 6 bases from J, leaving 14 bases between.

This chain joins TRBV18 and TRBJ2-3, with D unresolved. Deletions cut 3 bases from V and 6 bases from J, with 10 bases between. The CDR3 is 13 amino acids. Germline V gene data show CDR1 as KGHSH and CDR2 as LQKENI. CDR3 sequence: CASSPRTSDTQYF. CDR3 in DNA: TGTGCCAGCTCACCCCGCACCAGTGATACGCAGTATTTT.

The chain recombines TRBV19 with TRBJ1-1; 7 bases line up with TRBD1. This CDR3 is built from 15 residues. The germline CDR1 and CDR2 sequences are LNHDA and SQIVND (reference sequence). The V gene end was trimmed by 4 bases and the J gene end by 0 bases; junction bases not matched to a gene: 5. CDR3 nucleotide sequence: TGTGCCAGTAGTACTAAGGGGGCTATGAACACTGAAGCTTTCTTT. It is translated as CASSTKGAMNTEAFF.

The chain recombines TRBV6-6 with TRBJ2-7; the match to TRBD2 covers 13 bases. Unmatched junction bases numbered 7, after V lost 5 bases and J lost 3 bases. This CDR3 comprises 16 residues. Germline V gene data show CDR1 as MNHNY and CDR2 as SVGAGI (reference sequence). In DNA, the CDR3 is TGTGCCAGCAGTACCGGGACTAGCGGGACGATCTACGAGCAGTACTTC. Protein: CASSTGTSGTIYEQYF.

The J gene is TRBJ1-1, the V gene TRBV10-3, with 8 bases aligning to TRBD1. V lost 10 bases to trimming and J lost 5 bases; unmatched junction nucleotides: 6. CDR1 and CDR2 from the germline V gene are ENHRY and SYGVKD. This CDR3 has 12 residues. The chain's CDR3 is CATQGAGTEAFF. CDR3 nucleotide sequence: TGTGCCACCCAGGGGGCAGGGACTGAAGCTTTCTTT.